This record covers a single TCR beta chain. What it binds is not known. These data belong to a study of CD8 T cells in Susac syndrome. Negative isolation was used for CD8+ and CD4+ T cells, and FACS enrichment was applied to TEMRA cells. V shed 5 bases, J shed 0 bases, and the junction held 6 bases outside the gene matches. CDR3 length: 17 amino acids. Germline CDR1 is SEHNR and CDR2 is FQNEAQ (reference sequence). Findings and caveats of the study: That the number of individuals in its TCR sequencing and HLA analysis was relatively small was acknowledged by the study.

An input of roughly 0.5 to 1 ug of RNA was subjected to reverse transcription using random hexamers. Multiplex immunoSEQ PCR targeted 54 Vbeta and 13 Jbeta TCR beta segments. TCRdb re-called the immunoSEQ multiplex PCR reads with MiXCR, one entry per CDR3 protein. The sample has 150,000 to 200,000 distinct CDR3 sequences, roughly 94% seen once. The V call is TRBV7-9, the J call TRBJ2-2, with 10 positions matching TRBD1. The specimen sequenced was CD4+ T cells from PBMCs. The sequence derives from a human donor with multiple sclerosis. This chain's CDR3 is CASSAGTGATNTGELFF. The DNA of the CDR3 is TGTGCCAGCAGCGCCGGGACAGGGGCGACGAACACCGGGGAGCTGTTTTTT.